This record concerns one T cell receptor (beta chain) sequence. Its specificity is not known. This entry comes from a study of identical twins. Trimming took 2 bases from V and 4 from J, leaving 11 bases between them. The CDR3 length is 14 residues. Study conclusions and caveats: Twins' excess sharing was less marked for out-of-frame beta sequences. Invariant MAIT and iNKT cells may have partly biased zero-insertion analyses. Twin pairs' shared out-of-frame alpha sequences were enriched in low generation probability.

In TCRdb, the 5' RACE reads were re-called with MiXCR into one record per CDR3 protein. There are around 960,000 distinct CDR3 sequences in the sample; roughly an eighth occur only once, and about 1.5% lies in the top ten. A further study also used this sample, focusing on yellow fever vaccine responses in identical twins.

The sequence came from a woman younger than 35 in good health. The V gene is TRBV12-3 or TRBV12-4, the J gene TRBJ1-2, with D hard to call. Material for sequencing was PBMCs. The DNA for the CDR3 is TGTGCCAGCAGTTTAAAGGGCTCCGGCTATGGCTACACCTTC. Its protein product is CASSLKGSGYGYTF.